These T cell receptor beta chains were read from a single sample in a study of cytomegalovirus exposure and HLA in healthy donors. Data came from immunoSEQ multiplex PCR; TCRdb stores just in-frame clones and leaves some out. This table holds about 120,000 clones, around 74% found once. Sample: PBMCs. The receptor source for this set is a man aged 55-75 years in good health and CMV-seropositive. Each CDR3 is given with its conserved first and last residue.

J gene: TRBJ2-5
V gene: TRBV9
CDR3 protein: CASSSGQHQETQYF

J gene: TRBJ2-1
V gene: TRBV5-1
CDR3 protein: CASSLDSRGEQFF

J gene: TRBJ1-1
V gene: TRBV5-6
CDR3 protein: CASRSGVGQGHTEAFF

J gene: TRBJ2-7
V gene: TRBV28
CDR3 protein: CASTSDRSFSRNEQYF

J gene: TRBJ2-7
V gene: TRBV5-1
CDR3 protein: CASSLLQGDYEQYF

J gene: TRBJ2-1
V gene: TRBV27
CDR3 protein: CASSTLPVGPYNEQFF

J gene: TRBJ1-2
V gene: TRBV29-1
CDR3 protein: CSVSSYRGSNYGYTF

J gene: TRBJ1-5
V gene: TRBV7-2
CDR3 protein: CASSSHPAGNQPQHF

J gene: NA
V gene: TRBV7-9
CDR3 protein: CASSSEGQQPYEQYF

J gene: TRBJ2-3
V gene: TRBV6-4
CDR3 protein: CASRLEKYTDTQYF

J gene: TRBJ2-2
V gene: TRBV2
CDR3 protein: CASSAGTSGRAPGELFF

J gene: TRBJ2-5
V gene: TRBV15
CDR3 protein: CATSRATGPTETQYF

J gene: TRBJ1-5
V gene: TRBV5-1
CDR3 protein: CASSLGGGGPNQPQHF

J gene: TRBJ2-3
V gene: TRBV4-1
CDR3 protein: CASSQDRDTQYF

J gene: TRBJ1-1
V gene: TRBV12-5
CDR3 protein: CASGLVLGSPGF

J gene: TRBJ1-1
V gene: TRBV10-1
CDR3 protein: CASKGSLNTEAFF

J gene: TRBJ1-2
V gene: TRBV6-6
CDR3 protein: CASSPGQEYGYTF

J gene: TRBJ1-2
V gene: TRBV6-5
CDR3 protein: CASSEAGYGYTF

J gene: NA
V gene: TRBV14
CDR3 protein: CASSHRVSYEQYF

J gene: TRBJ1-1
V gene: TRBV6-5
CDR3 protein: CASSYGGGPEAFF

J gene: TRBJ2-5
V gene: TRBV30
CDR3 protein: CAWSIAPVETQYF

J gene: TRBJ2-7
V gene: TRBV27
CDR3 protein: CASSGSGSVSGEQYF

J gene: TRBJ1-2
V gene: TRBV30
CDR3 protein: CAWDRDNYGYTF

J gene: TRBJ1-2
V gene: TRBV30
CDR3 protein: CAWRGDGEVDGYTF

J gene: TRBJ1-2
V gene: TRBV2
CDR3 protein: CASRQFGDGYTF

J gene: TRBJ2-1
V gene: TRBV2
CDR3 protein: CASSQRIAGDNEQFF

J gene: TRBJ1-4
V gene: TRBV6-1
CDR3 protein: CASSVAVATNEKLFF

J gene: TRBJ2-5
V gene: TRBV19
CDR3 protein: CASSIRQGGETQYF

J gene: TRBJ2-3
V gene: TRBV2
CDR3 protein: CASTSQRGATSTDTQYF

J gene: TRBJ2-7
V gene: TRBV7-3
CDR3 protein: CASSFRLATSYEQYF

J gene: TRBJ2-1
V gene: TRBV30
CDR3 protein: CAWTGTAYNEQFF

J gene: TRBJ1-2
V gene: TRBV2
CDR3 protein: CASSEGHPLDYGYTF

J gene: TRBJ1-5
V gene: TRBV15
CDR3 protein: CATSRDRRDGQPQHF

J gene: TRBJ2-1
V gene: TRBV2
CDR3 protein: CASSLTSALYNEQFF

J gene: TRBJ1-5
V gene: TRBV19
CDR3 protein: CASIRQGSNQPQHF

J gene: TRBJ2-6
V gene: TRBV10-3
CDR3 protein: CAIADRTGANVLTF

J gene: TRBJ1-2
V gene: TRBV7-9
CDR3 protein: CASSLILGPAYGYTF

J gene: TRBJ2-1
V gene: TRBV11-2
CDR3 protein: CASTWTSSYNEQFF

J gene: TRBJ1-2
V gene: TRBV10-3
CDR3 protein: CAISDTGTGGNYGYTF

J gene: TRBJ2-5
V gene: TRBV11-1
CDR3 protein: CASTPRDRSRGTQYF

J gene: TRBJ2-5
V gene: TRBV7-7
CDR3 protein: CASSTRDRKETQYF

J gene: TRBJ1-1
V gene: TRBV7-9
CDR3 protein: CASSRLGADTEAFF